A selection of T cell receptor beta chains follows, all from one sample in a study of cytomegalovirus exposure and HLA in healthy donors. Profiling relied on immunoSEQ multiplex PCR, and the TCRdb table lists in-frame clones only, not all of them. In the table there are roughly 100,000 clones, 76% of which are singletons. The material sequenced was PBMCs. These receptors were collected from a man aged 40-50 years in good health and CMV-seropositive. Each CDR3 is given with its conserved first and last residue. Fields, in order: V gene, D gene, clone size, J gene, CDR3 DNA, CDR3 protein. The D gene is left open where the match is weak. Part of the rows lack a size; the others show once, few, many or a class for expanded clones.

V gene: TRBV6-1; D gene: TRBD2; clone size: NA; J gene: TRBJ2-5; CDR3 DNA: TGTGCCAGCAGTGAAGGGGGGGGACAAGAGACCCAGTACTTC; CDR3 protein: CASSEGGGQETQYF
V gene: TRBV11-3; D gene: NA; clone size: NA; J gene: TRBJ1-6; CDR3 DNA: TGTGCCAGCAGCTCCCGGGAGGGGGAAAATTCACCCCTCCACTTT; CDR3 protein: CASSSREGENSPLHF
V gene: TRBV11-1; D gene: TRBD1; clone size: NA; J gene: TRBJ2-7; CDR3 DNA: TGTGCCAGCAGCTCGGACAGGGGAGCCTACGAGCAGTACTTC; CDR3 protein: CASSSDRGAYEQYF
V gene: TRBV9; D gene: TRBD2; clone size: NA; J gene: TRBJ2-3; CDR3 DNA: TGTGCCAGCAGCGCCAGGACTAGCTCCCATACGCAGTATTTT; CDR3 protein: CASSARTSSHTQYF
V gene: TRBV7-8; D gene: TRBD1; clone size: few; J gene: TRBJ1-2; CDR3 DNA: TGTGCCAGCAGCTTCCTCTCGGCAGGGGGCTTTGGCTACACCTTC; CDR3 protein: CASSFLSAGGFGYTF
V gene: TRBV5-6; D gene: TRBD2; clone size: NA; J gene: TRBJ2-5; CDR3 DNA: TGTGCCAGCAGCTTGGAGGGAGGGTGGGAGACCCAGTACTTC; CDR3 protein: CASSLEGGWETQYF
V gene: TRBV6-1; D gene: NA; clone size: NA; J gene: TRBJ2-4; CDR3 DNA: TGTGCCAGCAGAGGGGCCTCCTCGGGTTCGGAGTACTTC; CDR3 protein: CASRGASSGSEYF
V gene: TRBV2; D gene: NA; clone size: NA; J gene: TRBJ2-5; CDR3 DNA: TGTGCCAGCAGGAGGGAACGCTCAGAGACCCAGTACTTC; CDR3 protein: CASRRERSETQYF
V gene: TRBV30; D gene: NA; clone size: few; J gene: TRBJ1-2; CDR3 DNA: TGTGCCTGGACCGTGGGGGGGATTGGCTACACCTTC; CDR3 protein: CAWTVGGIGYTF
V gene: TRBV11-1; D gene: TRBD1; clone size: NA; J gene: TRBJ1-5; CDR3 DNA: TGTGCCAGTAGCTTAGGTGTTGGACAGGGGCTCGGCAATCAGCCCCAGCATTTT; CDR3 protein: CASSLGVGQGLGNQPQHF
V gene: TRBV7-8; D gene: TRBD1; clone size: few; J gene: TRBJ2-7; CDR3 DNA: TGTGCCAGCAGCTTACGCCGGGACAGGGATCACGAGCAGTACTTC; CDR3 protein: CASSLRRDRDHEQYF
V gene: TRBV2; D gene: TRBD1; clone size: NA; J gene: TRBJ2-2; CDR3 DNA: TGTGCCAGCAGGAGTCAGGGGGCGGGGGAGCTGTTTTTT; CDR3 protein: CASRSQGAGELFF
V gene: TRBV19; D gene: TRBD1; clone size: NA; J gene: TRBJ1-2; CDR3 DNA: TGTGCCAGTAGTGTTACAGGGGGCGTCGGCTATGGCTACACCTTC; CDR3 protein: CASSVTGGVGYGYTF
V gene: TRBV19; D gene: NA; clone size: NA; J gene: TRBJ2-7; CDR3 DNA: TGTGCCAGTAGTAGATCACTAGTCCGCGAGCAGTACTTC; CDR3 protein: CASSRSLVREQYF
V gene: TRBV4-2; D gene: TRBD1; clone size: NA; J gene: TRBJ1-3; CDR3 DNA: TGTGCCAGCAGCCGGACAGGGGGAGATGGAAACACCATATATTTT; CDR3 protein: CASSRTGGDGNTIYF
V gene: TRBV28; D gene: TRBD2; clone size: NA; J gene: TRBJ2-6; CDR3 DNA: TGTGCCAGCACCTCGGGGGGTTCTGGGGCCAACGGCCTGACTTTC; CDR3 protein: CASTSGGSGANGLTF
V gene: TRBV11-3; D gene: NA; clone size: NA; J gene: TRBJ2-2; CDR3 DNA: TGTGCCAGCCTTCAGCGGGCAGGCTCCGGGGAGCTGTTTTTT; CDR3 protein: CASLQRAGSGELFF
V gene: TRBV6-6; D gene: NA; clone size: few; J gene: TRBJ1-4; CDR3 DNA: TGTGCCAGCAGTTTCTTGAACCAGGGGAGTAATGAAAAACTGTTTTTT; CDR3 protein: CASSFLNQGSNEKLFF
V gene: TRBV4-3; D gene: NA; clone size: few; J gene: TRBJ1-6; CDR3 DNA: TGCGCCAGCAGCCAATTCTACTCGGGACTGATAAATTCACCCCTCCACTTT; CDR3 protein: CASSQFYSGLINSPLHF
V gene: TRBV6-4; D gene: TRBD1; clone size: NA; J gene: TRBJ2-6; CDR3 DNA: TGTGCCAGCAGTCCCGACAGGGCTGGGGCCAACGTCCTGACTTTC; CDR3 protein: CASSPDRAGANVLTF
V gene: TRBV28; D gene: TRBD1; clone size: NA; J gene: TRBJ2-7; CDR3 DNA: TGTGCCAGCAGCCCCCGGGGACAGGGGATCTACGAGCAGTACTTC; CDR3 protein: CASSPRGQGIYEQYF
V gene: TRBV7-9; D gene: NA; clone size: once; J gene: TRBJ1-2; CDR3 DNA: TGTGCCAGCAGCTCAGGGGCCAAGACCACTAACTATGGCTACACCTTC; CDR3 protein: CASSSGAKTTNYGYTF
V gene: TRBV11-2; D gene: NA; clone size: medium-sized; J gene: TRBJ2-7; CDR3 DNA: TGTGCCAGCAGCAACAGACGGATAAGCTCCTACGAGCAGTACTTC; CDR3 protein: CASSNRRISSYEQYF
V gene: TRBV19; D gene: NA; clone size: NA; J gene: TRBJ1-1; CDR3 DNA: TGTGCCAGTAGAGAGTCCACTGAAGCTTTCTTT; CDR3 protein: CASRESTEAFF
V gene: TRBV6-1; D gene: NA; clone size: NA; J gene: TRBJ2-7; CDR3 DNA: TGTGCCAGCAGTGGCTTACTAGGCCGAAGGGAGCAGTACTTC; CDR3 protein: CASSGLLGRREQYF
V gene: TRBV2; D gene: TRBD1; clone size: NA; J gene: TRBJ1-1; CDR3 DNA: TGTGCCAGCAGCAAACAGGGGGGGGGCGGCAAGACTGAAGCTTTCTTT; CDR3 protein: CASSKQGGGGKTEAFF
V gene: TRBV27; D gene: NA; clone size: NA; J gene: TRBJ2-1; CDR3 DNA: TGTGCCAGCAGTTTACCGACCCAGGGTCCCTACAATGAGCAGTTCTTC; CDR3 protein: CASSLPTQGPYNEQFF
V gene: TRBV25-1; D gene: NA; clone size: NA; J gene: TRBJ1-6; CDR3 DNA: TGTGCCAGCAGTGCCGGGGTGGGGTCACCCCTCCACTTT; CDR3 protein: CASSAGVGSPLHF
V gene: TRBV7-3; D gene: NA; clone size: NA; J gene: TRBJ2-1; CDR3 DNA: TGTGCCAGCAGCCTCTCCCCCGAGTGGGCTTACAATGAGCAGTTCTTC; CDR3 protein: CASSLSPEWAYNEQFF
V gene: TRBV11-3; D gene: NA; clone size: NA; J gene: TRBJ2-3; CDR3 DNA: TGTGCCAGCAGCTCCCACACTAGGTATACGCAGTATTTT; CDR3 protein: CASSSHTRYTQYF
V gene: TRBV6-5; D gene: TRBD1; clone size: NA; J gene: TRBJ1-1; CDR3 DNA: TGTGCCAGCAGTTACGGGCAGGGGGTGAACACTGAAGCTTTCTTT; CDR3 protein: CASSYGQGVNTEAFF
V gene: TRBV6-6; D gene: NA; clone size: few; J gene: TRBJ1-5; CDR3 DNA: TGTGCCAGCAGTTACTCCCGAGATAGCAATCAGCCCCAGCATTTT; CDR3 protein: CASSYSRDSNQPQHF
V gene: TRBV27; D gene: NA; clone size: NA; J gene: TRBJ1-2; CDR3 DNA: TGTGCCAGCAGTGAAGGGACAAACTATGGCTACACCTTC; CDR3 protein: CASSEGTNYGYTF
V gene: TRBV5-6; D gene: NA; clone size: once; J gene: TRBJ1-1; CDR3 DNA: TGTGCCAGCACCGTCTACCAGGTTAACACTGAAGCTTTCTTT; CDR3 protein: CASTVYQVNTEAFF
V gene: TRBV10-2; D gene: NA; clone size: NA; J gene: TRBJ2-1; CDR3 DNA: TGCGCCAGCAGTGCGCCTAGCTTTAACAATGAGCAGTTCTTC; CDR3 protein: CASSAPSFNNEQFF
V gene: TRBV7-8; D gene: NA; clone size: few; J gene: TRBJ1-1; CDR3 DNA: TGTGCCAGCAGCTACGGGGAGAACACTGAAGCTTTCTTT; CDR3 protein: CASSYGENTEAFF
V gene: TRBV27; D gene: NA; clone size: NA; J gene: TRBJ2-1; CDR3 DNA: TGTGCCAGCACCATGGATAGCGGCTCCTACAATGAGCAGTTCTTC; CDR3 protein: CASTMDSGSYNEQFF
V gene: TRBV15; D gene: NA; clone size: NA; J gene: TRBJ2-5; CDR3 DNA: TGTGCCACCAGCAGAGGTCCCGCCCCAGGGGAGACCCAGTACTTC; CDR3 protein: CATSRGPAPGETQYF
V gene: TRBV6-1; D gene: NA; clone size: NA; J gene: TRBJ1-4; CDR3 DNA: TGTGCCAGCCTAGGGCGGGGCGGAAGTAATGAAAAACTGTTTTTT; CDR3 protein: CASLGRGGSNEKLFF
V gene: TRBV28; D gene: TRBD1; clone size: NA; J gene: TRBJ2-7; CDR3 DNA: TGTGCCAGCAGATTGACCGGGACAGGGGTCTACGAGCAGTACTTC; CDR3 protein: CASRLTGTGVYEQYF
V gene: TRBV27; D gene: NA; clone size: NA; J gene: TRBJ2-7; CDR3 DNA: TGTGCCAGCAGTTTAGCGGGGCCAGGCTTCTACGAGCAGTACTTC; CDR3 protein: CASSLAGPGFYEQYF
V gene: TRBV6-1; D gene: NA; clone size: few; J gene: TRBJ1-5; CDR3 DNA: TGTGCCAGCAGTGAACAGATCAATCAGCCCCAGCATTTT; CDR3 protein: CASSEQINQPQHF
V gene: TRBV19; D gene: TRBD2; clone size: NA; J gene: TRBJ2-1; CDR3 DNA: TGTGCCAGTAGTCTTACTAGCGGGAGTAGCTACAATGAGCAGTTCTTC; CDR3 protein: CASSLTSGSSYNEQFF
V gene: TRBV5-6; D gene: TRBD2; clone size: NA; J gene: TRBJ2-1; CDR3 DNA: TGTGCCAGCAGCCCGGCGGCTAGCGGGGACCTTAATGATGAGCAGTTCTTC; CDR3 protein: CASSPAASGDLNDEQFF
V gene: TRBV2; D gene: NA; clone size: NA; J gene: TRBJ1-1; CDR3 DNA: TGTGCCAGCAGCAGGAGACAGACCATGAACACTGAAGCTTTCTTT; CDR3 protein: CASSRRQTMNTEAFF
V gene: TRBV2; D gene: NA; clone size: NA; J gene: TRBJ2-3; CDR3 DNA: TGTGCCAGCACCGAGGACGGGACAACGGCGGCTAGCACAGATACGCAGTATTTT; CDR3 protein: CASTEDGTTAASTDTQYF
V gene: TRBV7-2; D gene: TRBD1; clone size: NA; J gene: TRBJ1-2; CDR3 DNA: TGTGCCAGCAGCTTGTTTGGACAGGGAATCTATGGCTACACCTTC; CDR3 protein: CASSLFGQGIYGYTF
V gene: TRBV10-3; D gene: NA; clone size: once; J gene: TRBJ1-2; CDR3 DNA: TGTGCCATCAGTGAGTCAAAGAGTACTGACTATGGCTACACCTTC; CDR3 protein: CAISESKSTDYGYTF
V gene: TRBV7-8; D gene: TRBD2; clone size: NA; J gene: TRBJ2-5; CDR3 DNA: TGTGCCAGCAGCTTAGGCGGGGGGGGCAGGGCCCAGTACTTC; CDR3 protein: CASSLGGGGRAQYF
V gene: TRBV10-3; D gene: NA; clone size: NA; J gene: TRBJ2-1; CDR3 DNA: TGTGCCATCCTAGGCGGAGGCGGATACAATGAGCAGTTCTTC; CDR3 protein: CAILGGGGYNEQFF
V gene: TRBV7-3; D gene: TRBD2; clone size: NA; J gene: TRBJ2-7; CDR3 DNA: TGTGCCACCGGGACTAGCGGGGGCTATGAGCAGTACTTC; CDR3 protein: CATGTSGGYEQYF
V gene: TRBV18; D gene: NA; clone size: NA; J gene: TRBJ1-2; CDR3 DNA: TGTGCCAGCTCACCCCCGGGGTCGGGGGACTATGGCTACACCTTC; CDR3 protein: CASSPPGSGDYGYTF
V gene: TRBV7-6; D gene: NA; clone size: NA; J gene: TRBJ2-7; CDR3 DNA: TGTGCCAGCAGCTCCGGGAAGGTCCACGAGCAGTACTTC; CDR3 protein: CASSSGKVHEQYF
V gene: TRBV7-2; D gene: NA; clone size: NA; J gene: TRBJ1-1; CDR3 DNA: TGTGCCAGCAGCCCCACGGTGCAGGGGCGGGCTGAAGCTTTCTTT; CDR3 protein: CASSPTVQGRAEAFF
V gene: TRBV30; D gene: NA; clone size: few; J gene: TRBJ2-7; CDR3 DNA: TGTGCCTGGAGTGTTTTGGGCGAGATGAAGAGCTCCTACGAGCAGTACTTC; CDR3 protein: CAWSVLGEMKSSYEQYF